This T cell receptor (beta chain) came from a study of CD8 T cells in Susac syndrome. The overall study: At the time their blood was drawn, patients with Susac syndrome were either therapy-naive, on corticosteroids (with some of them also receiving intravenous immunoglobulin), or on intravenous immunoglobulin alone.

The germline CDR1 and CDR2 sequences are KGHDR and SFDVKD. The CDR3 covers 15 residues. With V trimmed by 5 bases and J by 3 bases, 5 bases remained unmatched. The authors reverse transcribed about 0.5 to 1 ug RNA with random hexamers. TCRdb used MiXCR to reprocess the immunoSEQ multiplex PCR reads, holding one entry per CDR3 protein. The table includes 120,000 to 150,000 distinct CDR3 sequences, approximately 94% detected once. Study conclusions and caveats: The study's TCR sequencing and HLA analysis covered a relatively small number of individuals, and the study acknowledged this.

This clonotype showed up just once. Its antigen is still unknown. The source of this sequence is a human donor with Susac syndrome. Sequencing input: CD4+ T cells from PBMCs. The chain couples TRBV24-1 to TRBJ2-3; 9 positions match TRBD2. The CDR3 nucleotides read TGTGCCACCAGTGTGGGAGCGGGGGGAACAGATACGCAGTATTTT. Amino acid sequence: CATSVGAGGTDTQYF.